Listed here are 21 T cell receptor beta chains from one sample, sequenced in a study of blood T cell repertoires in COVID-19. Sequenced by immunoSEQ multiplex PCR; TCRdb stores in-frame clones only, minus some. The sample has some 45,000 clones, 85% to 90% seen once. Sequenced: peripheral blood. The receptors shown here come from a human donor in a cohort sampled during active COVID-19.

The chain employs TRBV19 and TRBJ1-4, with 9 bases that match TRBD1. Per germline, CDR1 LNHDA and CDR2 SQIVND (reference sequence). V shed 2 bases, J shed 5 bases, and the junction held 6 bases outside the gene matches. CDR3 size: 16 residues. The CDR3 DNA is TGTGCCAGTAGTATAATCAGAGGGACAGGGAATGAAAAACTGTTTTTT. As protein: CASSIIRGTGNEKLFF.

This chain uses TRBV19 with TRBJ1-2; TRBD1 is a possible D gene (6 bases). The CDR3 is 14 amino acids. The germline V gene has CDR1 LNHDA and CDR2 SQIVND (reference sequence). Deletions cut 3 bases from V and 2 bases from J, with 10 bases between. The CDR3 sequence is CASSIRQGNYGYTF. DNA of the CDR3: TGTGCCAGTAGTATTAGGCAGGGGAACTATGGCTACACCTTC.

The chain combines TRBV6-6 with TRBJ2-7, with D perhaps matching TRBD2 (5 bases). In germline, CDR1 is MNHNY, CDR2 SVGAGI (reference sequence). The CDR3 sequence is 12 residues long. V shed 6 bases and J shed 3 bases, with 9 bases lying between them. CDR3 nucleotide sequence: TGTGCCAGCAGCCGGGATGACTACGAGCAGTACTTC. Amino acids: CASSRDDYEQYF.

This clone was detected once. The chain recombines TRBV19 with TRBJ1-2, with TRBD1 as a possible D gene (6 bases). Looked up from germline, CDR1 is LNHDA and CDR2 is SQIVND (reference sequence). This CDR3 has 13 residues. The germline V and J ends were trimmed by 8 bases and 4 bases, with 14 bases remaining between them. CDR3 bases: TGTGCCAGTTCTAACACAGGGACCTATGGCTACACCTTC. Translating gives CASSNTGTYGYTF.

This chain connects TRBV7-2 to TRBJ2-7, with D tentatively TRBD2 (6 bases). V lost 0 bases to trimming and J lost 2 bases, with 14 bases between them. This CDR3 comprises 16 residues. CDR1 and CDR2 (germline): SGHTA, FQGNSA. The CDR3 region is CASSLAAAGATYEQYF. The DNA for the CDR3 is TGTGCCAGCAGCTTAGCTGCAGCGGGCGCTACCTACGAGCAGTACTTC.

The rearrangement uses TRBV27 and TRBJ1-2; TRBD1 is a possible D gene (6 bases). The ends were cut back, 4 bases at V and 1 base at J, with 19 bases in the middle. Germline V gene data show CDR1 as MNHEY and CDR2 as SMNVEV (reference sequence). The CDR3 totals 17 residues. The CDR3 loop is CASSSPRAGERNYGYTF. The DNA of the CDR3 is TGTGCCAGCAGTTCCCCGCGGGCAGGGGAGCGTAACTATGGCTACACCTTC.

The genes are TRBV6-1 and TRBJ1-4; possibly TRBD1 for D (6 bases). Germline loops: CDR1 MNHNS, CDR2 SASEGT. CDR3 length: 16 amino acids. Deletions cut 2 bases from V and 2 bases from J, with 12 bases between. CDR3: CASSEFLGATNEKLFF. In nucleotides, the CDR3 is TGTGCCAGCAGTGAATTTCTGGGGGCCACTAATGAAAAACTGTTTTTT.

This clone was picked up one time. The CDR3 nucleotides read TGTGCCAGCAGCGCGGGACAAAACACCGGGGAGCTGTTTTTT. It yields the protein CASSAGQNTGELFF. The chain recombines TRBV9 with TRBJ2-2; tentative D call: TRBD1 (6 bases). The V end lost 3 bases, the J end lost 2 bases, and 8 bases lay between the germline ends. The CDR3 runs 14 residues. In germline, CDR1 is SGDLS, CDR2 YYNGEE.

This chain uses TRBV5-1 with TRBJ1-5, with TRBD1 as a possible D gene (6 bases). This CDR3 has 14 residues. V dropped 2 bases and J dropped 6 bases, with 12 bases sitting between them. CDR1 SGHRS and CDR2 YFSETQ come from the germline V gene. The CDR3 DNA follows: TGCGCCAGCAGCTTCGGCCAGGGGACTCAGCCCCAGCATTTT. It encodes CASSFGQGTQPQHF.

This clone was observed once. This chain links TRBV6-5 with TRBJ1-2; D possibly corresponds to TRBD1 (6 bases). The CDR3 consists of 16 residues. CDR1 MNHEY and CDR2 SVGAGI come from the germline V gene. V lost 0 bases, J lost 9 bases, and 20 bases lay in between. The CDR3 here is CASSYSQEGGAVSYTF. In DNA form, the CDR3 reads TGTGCCAGCAGTTACTCCCAAGAAGGGGGGGCGGTTAGCTACACCTTC.

This clone was counted only a few times. The chain links TRBV6-1 to TRBJ1-2; a weak D match, TRBD1 (5 bases). Germline CDR1 reads MNHNS; CDR2 reads SASEGT. CDR3 length: 16 residues. V was pared by 4 bases and J by 8 bases, with 23 bases between. The CDR3 DNA reads as TGTGCCAGCAGTGCCGGGATTGCGGGACTCTTCACCGGCTACACCTTC. Protein sequence: CASSAGIAGLFTGYTF.

The V and J genes are TRBV7-2 and TRBJ1-5; D is possibly TRBD1 (5 bases). Germline CDR1 SGHTA, CDR2 FQGNSA. This CDR3 comprises 13 residues. Trimming took 4 bases from V and 4 from J, leaving 8 bases between them. Here the CDR3 reads CASSWGGNQPQHF. In nucleotides, the CDR3 is TGTGCCAGCAGCTGGGGGGGTAATCAGCCCCAGCATTTT.

V is TRBV19 and J is TRBJ1-5; 7 bases agree with TRBD1. This CDR3 spans 18 amino acids. V lost 6 bases to trimming and J lost 2 bases; unmatched junction nucleotides: 16. The V gene's germline CDR1 is LNHDA and CDR2 SQIVND (reference sequence). The CDR3 reads CASRVYNVAGGGNQPQHF. CDR3 in DNA: TGTGCCAGTAGAGTATATAATGTGGCAGGGGGAGGCAATCAGCCCCAGCATTTT.

The genes are TRBV29-1 and TRBJ1-1; D gene uncertain. The CDR3 length is 12 residues. From germline, CDR1 is SQVTM and CDR2 ANQGSEA. V dropped 6 bases and J dropped 1 base, with 9 bases sitting between them. CDR3 nucleotides: TGCAGCGTCCCGACACCGAACACTGAAGCTTTCTTT. Translated: CSVPTPNTEAFF.

V gene TRBV18 combines with J gene TRBJ2-3; 9 bases fit TRBD2. V lost 1 base to trimming and J lost 6 bases; unmatched junction nucleotides: 5. Looked up from germline, CDR1 is KGHSH and CDR2 is LQKENI. The CDR3 is made up of 15 amino acids. The CDR3 spells CASSPRAGGTDTQYF. The CDR3 bases are TGTGCCAGCTCACCACGCGCGGGGGGGACGGATACGCAGTATTTT. Filled out from reference TRBV18 and TRBJ2-3, the complete variable domain reads NAGVMQNPRHLVRRRGQEARLRCSPMKGHSHVYWYRQLPEEGLKFMVYLQKENIIDESGMPKERFSAEFPKEGPSILRIQQVVRGDSAAYFCASSPRAGGTDTQYFGPGTRLTVL.

This rearrangement joins TRBV7-3 to TRBJ2-5; D is uncertain. V lost 0 bases and J lost 2, with 7 bases in between. CDR3 size: 14 residues. Germline loops: CDR1 SGHTA, CDR2 FQGTGA. CDR3 DNA sequence: TGTGCCAGCAGCTTAACCCCCCAGCAAGAGACCCAGTACTTC. This encodes CASSLTPQQETQYF. Based on the CDR3 plus reference TRBV7-3 and TRBJ2-5, the full variable domain is GAGVSQTPSNKVTEKGKYVELRCDPISGHTALYWYRQSLGQGPEFLIYFQGTGAADDSGLPNDRFFAVRPEGSVSTLKIQRTERGDSAVYLCASSLTPQQETQYFGPGTRLLVL.

This chain links TRBV3-1 (or the pseudogene TRBV3-2) with TRBJ2-7; D is possibly TRBD2 (6 bases). The V end was cut by 9 bases, the J end by 1 base, with 13 bases between. Germline CDR1 reads LGHDT; CDR2 reads YNNKEL (reference sequence). The CDR3 spans 13 residues. The CDR3 DNA reads as TGTGCCAGTACAACCGGGACTTCCTACGAGCAGTACTTC. It yields the protein CASTTGTSYEQYF.

This chain uses TRBV19 with TRBJ2-3; 7 bases fit TRBD2. This CDR3 has 14 amino acids. J lost 6 bases, V lost 1 base, and 4 bases had no gene match. Germline CDR1 reads LNHDA; CDR2 reads SQIVND (reference sequence). The CDR3 loop reads CASSIGGGPDTQYF. CDR3 nucleotide sequence: TGTGCCAGTAGTATAGGCGGGGGTCCGGATACGCAGTATTTT.

The chain carries TRBV5-6 and TRBJ1-4, with 9 bases fitting TRBD1. The CDR3 has 16 residues. The V gene end was trimmed by 4 bases and the J gene end by 6 bases; junction bases not matched to a gene: 10. Germline V gives CDR1 SGHDT, CDR2 YYEEEE. The DNA of the CDR3 is TGTGCCAGCAGCCACCGGACAGGGGACACCTATGAAAAACTGTTTTTT. Residues: CASSHRTGDTYEKLFF. Full variable domain (outside the CDR3, taken from reference TRBV5-6 and TRBJ1-4): DAGVTQSPTHLIKTRGQQVTLRCSPKSGHDTVSWYQQALGQGPQFIFQYYEEEERQRGNFPDRFSGHQFPNYSSELNVNALLLGDSALYLCASSHRTGDTYEKLFFGSGTQLSVL.

V is TRBV6-5 and J is TRBJ1-5, with D uncertain. The CDR3 totals 13 residues. V shed 2 bases and J shed 8 bases, with 10 bases lying between them. In germline, CDR1 is MNHEY, CDR2 SVGAGI. CDR3 loop: CASSYRGLEPQHF. The DNA of the CDR3 is TGTGCCAGCAGTTACCGAGGGCTAGAGCCCCAGCATTTT.

The J gene is TRBJ2-3, the V gene TRBV5-4, with 7 nucleotides matching TRBD1. Germline V gene lookup returns CDR1 SGHNT and CDR2 YYREEE (reference sequence). V lost 4 bases to trimming and J lost 0 bases; unmatched junction nucleotides: 2. The CDR3 is 14 residues long. The CDR3 protein is CASSSRGSTDTQYF. CDR3 DNA sequence: TGTGCCAGCAGCAGCAGGGGGAGCACAGATACGCAGTATTTT.